These T cell receptor beta chains were read from a single sample in a study of T cells in localized non-small cell lung cancer. Method: immunoSEQ multiplex PCR; TCRdb's copy keeps in-frame clones and lacks some. The sample lists under 50,000 clones; 81% were seen once. Material: peripheral blood mononuclear cells, obtained before any cancer treatment. The receptors shown here come from a man aged 40 to 75 with stage III lung adenocarcinoma. Both conserved end residues are part of each CDR3. The order of the fields is V gene, clone size, D gene, J gene, CDR3 protein, CDR3 DNA. The D gene is left open where the match is weak. Expanded clones get a size class; other rows say once, few or many, or leave the size out.

TRBV2	-	TRBD1	TRBJ1-5	CASSDMNRGQPQHF	TGTGCCAGCAGTGATATGAACAGGGGGCAGCCCCAGCATTTT
TRBV9	-	-	TRBJ1-6	CASSVVWGDSPLHF	TGTGCCAGCAGCGTAGTGTGGGGGGACTCACCCCTCCACTTT
TRBV5-4	-	TRBD2	TRBJ2-7	CASSLELASDEQYF	TGTGCCAGCAGCTTGGAACTAGCGTCCGACGAGCAGTACTTC
TRBV19	once	-	TRBJ1-5	CASGKWTGGSNQPQHF	TGTGCCAGTGGAAAGTGGACGGGGGGTTCCAATCAGCCCCAGCATTTT
TRBV18	-	-	TRBJ2-5	CASSPQQVQETQYF	TGTGCCAGCTCACCCCAACAGGTCCAAGAGACCCAGTACTTC
TRBV27	once	-	TRBJ2-7	CASSLRQLSYEQYF	TGTGCCAGCAGTTTACGACAGTTATCCTACGAGCAGTACTTC
TRBV10-3	-	-	TRBJ2-3	CAISAGAEADTQYF	TGTGCCATCAGTGCCGGGGCGGAGGCAGATACGCAGTATTTT
TRBV18	-	-	TRBJ2-5	CASSPPGLETQYF	TGTGCCAGCTCACCACCCGGTTTAGAGACCCAGTACTTC
TRBV19	-	TRBD1	TRBJ2-1	CASRAGQAYNEQFF	TGTGCCAGTAGGGCGGGACAGGCCTACAATGAGCAGTTCTTC
TRBV18	-	TRBD1	TRBJ2-1	CASSPIGGRSYNEQFF	TGTGCCAGCTCACCGATAGGGGGCCGGTCCTACAATGAGCAGTTCTTC
TRBV29-1	-	-	TRBJ2-2	CSVGGTVTLNTGELFF	TGCAGCGTCGGTGGTACAGTTACCCTTAACACCGGGGAGCTGTTTTTT
TRBV5-4	-	-	TRBJ2-5	CASSQRMGLWEETQYF	TGTGCCAGCAGCCAGCGTATGGGGCTTTGGGAAGAGACCCAGTACTTC
TRBV6-5	-	TRBD1	TRBJ2-7	CASSYYGQGGIEQYF	TGTGCCAGCAGTTACTATGGACAGGGGGGAATCGAGCAGTACTTC
TRBV27	-	-	TRBJ2-3	CASKGLGYSTDTQYF	TGTGCCAGCAAAGGGCTAGGGTATAGCACAGATACGCAGTATTTT